The entry that follows covers one TCR beta chain sequence. Its target is unknown. This sample stems from a study of STAT5B mutations in CD4+ large granular lymphocyte leukemia. General study findings and limits: Patient CD4-sorted repertoires stayed more clonal than healthy ones after leukemic-clone removal. TRBV06-family usage was enriched in top patient clones (8/27) versus controls (2/35).

This CDR3 spans 15 amino acids. The V gene's germline CDR1 is WNHNN and CDR2 SYGVQD (reference sequence). The V segment lost 4 bases and the J segment 1 base; nucleotides outside the gene matches: 4. Here immunoSEQ multiplex PCR was the method, and the copy in TCRdb shows in-frame clones only, minus some. The sample shows around 50,000 clones, about four fifths of them seen only once. Sequenced sample: CD4+ T cells from blood buffy coats. The source of this sequence is a human donor in good health. This chain links TRBV10-1 with TRBJ1-1; 9 nucleotides match TRBD1. Written as DNA, the CDR3 is TGCGCCAGCAGTGGGAACAGGGGGCAGAACACTGAAGCTTTCTTT. Encoded protein: CASSGNRGQNTEAFF.